This is a list of T cell receptor beta chains from one sample in a study of monozygotic twins with inflammatory bowel disease. Reprocessing the 5' RACE reads, TCRdb reports a single entry for every CDR3 protein and omits DNA. The sample data list approximately 120,000 distinct CDR3 sequences. Source material: blood. These receptors all come from a human donor with ulcerative colitis or Crohn's disease, or a healthy co-twin of an affected twin (not recorded which). CDR3s include the opening cysteine and the closing phenylalanine or tryptophan.

v_call,j_call,cdr3_aa
TRBV12-3/TRBV12-4,TRBJ2-3,CASSFTTGTFADTQYF
TRBV5-1,TRBJ1-1,CASRATGGAGTEAFF
TRBV5-5,TRBJ1-5,CASSPGQGTQRQHF
TRBV12-3/TRBV12-4,TRBJ2-5,CASKLLDSETQYF
TRBV5-3,TRBJ2-1,CARRSALVSPWDEQFF
TRBV20-1,TRBJ2-7,CSAGLASWYEQYF
TRBV3-1,TRBJ2-5,CASSPYGAAETQYF
TRBV12-3/TRBV12-4,TRBJ1-1,CASSLGLWQAEAFF
TRBV7-3,TRBJ2-2,CASSPDTNTGELFF
TRBV6-1,TRBJ2-5,CASSPDTSKETQYF
TRBV7-9,TRBJ1-1,CASSLLPGVNTEAFF
TRBV11-1,TRBJ2-1,CASSPEGGEQFF
TRBV7-8,TRBJ1-5,CASSLGQNNQPQHF
TRBV20-1,TRBJ2-3,CSAIDASTDTQYF
TRBV7-8,TRBJ2-1,CASSTQGLAGGDEQFF
TRBV20-1,TRBJ1-1,CSASRTGDAGEAFF
TRBV7-9,TRBJ2-7,CASSLFGTSAEQYF
TRBV6-6,TRBJ1-5,CPSSSGSSNQPQHF
TRBV3-1,TRBJ1-1,CASSQGDRKTEAFF
TRBV28,TRBJ2-5,CASRSTGLQETQYF
TRBV7-8,TRBJ2-7,CASSPRGGVSYEQYF
TRBV12-3/TRBV12-4,TRBJ2-3,CASSKLAGGRDTQYF
TRBV7-3,TRBJ2-3,CASSLTSSSGADTQYF
TRBV5-1,TRBJ1-5,CASSRQGEQPQHF
TRBV28,TRBJ1-2,CASSPPLDLDYGYTF
TRBV27,TRBJ2-1,CASSLRTVTNEQFF
TRBV12-3/TRBV12-4,TRBJ2-7,CASSSQGQSSYEQYF
TRBV7-9,TRBJ2-7,CASSFGNYLGYEQYF
TRBV7-3,TRBJ2-5,CASSTGREETQYF
TRBV7-7,TRBJ1-3,CASSLGGENTIYF
TRBV20-1,TRBJ2-3,CSAHVLGQGSGTDTQYF
TRBV6-2/TRBV6-3,TRBJ1-5,CASTPDNYRPQHF
TRBV12-3/TRBV12-4,TRBJ2-1,CASRTDRNEQFF
TRBV24-1,TRBJ2-1,CATSDVKDRGNEQFF
TRBV5-6,TRBJ2-3,CASSAGTGWTDTQYF
TRBV7-2,TRBJ1-5,CASSGGRDEQPQHF
TRBV20-1,TRBJ2-1,CSALQGLAEGKLFF
TRBV6-1,TRBJ2-7,CASSESGSYEQYF
TRBV20-1,TRBJ2-2,CSARDRQNTGELFF
TRBV5-1,TRBJ2-6,CASSLEENGANVLTF
TRBV4-1,TRBJ2-7,CASSPKTTSGDGVHEQYF
TRBV9,TRBJ2-1,CASSTSGTSGNEQFF
TRBV10-3,TRBJ2-7,CAISGSSYEQYF
TRBV30,TRBJ1-2,CAWMYRSGYTF
TRBV6-1,TRBJ1-1,CASSPFFQGGGSEAFF